This T cell receptor beta chain is from a study of T cell responses to AZD1222 COVID-19 vaccine listed by TCRdb under 2021. In the study overall: TCR sequencing was performed for roughly 250 trial participants, of whom about 200 were given two doses of AZD1222 and 26 were given two doses of MenACWY control vaccine. Trial participants were enrolled into age subgroups of 18-55, 56-69 and 70-plus years, which contained about 160, 30 and 59 TCR-sequenced participants, respectively.

In the paper's terms, the time point label means: about 28 days (+/-7) after the second vaccine dose. Because spike-specific TCR depth and breadth did not differ between the two schedules, AZD1222 recipients who got a second dose at roughly 4 weeks were pooled with those who got a second dose at roughly 12 weeks. Vaccinee samples came from UK trials COV001 and COV002, including a single-blind randomized controlled phase 2/3 trial of AZD1222 (ChAdOx1 nCoV-19) in healthy adults. For TCRbeta chain sequencing, PBMC samples from trial participants were taken at day 0 and at day 28 after the second dose. Regarding this clone: Its antigen is still unknown. No much larger clone exists at a distance of one base, and base qualities are not known.

The germline V end is reduced by 0 bases and the J end by 8 bases; junction bases left unmatched: 5. Inclusive of the bounding cysteine and phenylalanine, the CDR3 is 15 residues long. Only the CDR3 region is kept as DNA, spanning 45 bases read in frame from base 1. Based on the germline V gene, the CDR1 and CDR2 sequences are SGHRS and YFSETQ. Findings and caveats that apply to the study as a whole: Most participants were white British and females outnumbered males, and the authors suggested that clonal diversity may have been underestimated. A significant rise in spike-specific TCR breadth and depth was observed after two AZD1222 doses relative to day 0 and relative to MenACWY recipients. The 56-69-year group was small, and its depth increase did not reach significance, likely because of low power. Vaccine-associated CD4 TCRs spanned the whole spike protein, with dominant responses in regions 160-218 and 743-854. Epitopes outside the regions mutated in the B.1.351 and B.1.1.7 variants were reportedly recognized by nearly half of the unique spike-specific TCRs. Conclusions about previously exposed vaccinees were limited because only a handful of AZD1222 recipients were SARS-CoV-2 seropositive at baseline. No day 14 peak-response samples were available, so repertoires were characterized only after the peak T cell response.

The CDR3 regions of human TCRbeta chains were subjected to immunosequencing. The authors processed their data as follows. TCRs in the repertoires were matched against a reference library of SARS-CoV-2-specific TCRs that had been generated with the MIRA antigen-specificity platform. Breadth was defined as the fraction of unique TCRs that were SARS-CoV-2-associated, and depth was defined as the fraction of total T cells that were SARS-CoV-2-associated. Using the MIRA data, each spike-specific TCR was assigned both to the spike region to which the TCR was reactive and to a CD4 or CD8 class. Log10-transformed breadth and depth values were compared by one-way ANOVA with Sidak's multiple comparisons tests. Here the immuneACCESS table is served through TCRdb, limited to in-frame sequences with V and J called. Missing clones are a known gap in these copies; in checked studies unresolved V genes cover under half, and the rest lacks a known reason. The DNA gave D and trimming, while V, J and clone size come from that table. Present in this sample are 100,000 to 120,000 clones, around 93% of which were seen just once. The leading ten clones occupy around 2.8% of the sample.

Recombination connected TRBV5-1 to TRBJ1-2, and 12 bases in between align with TRBD1. The starting material was peripheral blood, obtained 28 days after the second AZD1222 dose. This receptor was obtained from an adult who received the AZD1222 COVID-19 vaccine. The CDR3 amino acid sequence is: CASSLAGTGGRGYTF. The DNA sequence is as follows: TGCGCCAGCAGCTTGGCCGGGACAGGGGGCCGCGGCTACACCTTC.